One sample yielded the 18 T cell receptor beta chains listed below, sequenced in a study of T cell responses to AZD1222 COVID-19 vaccine. Assay used: immunoSEQ multiplex PCR; TCRdb lists only in-frame clones, some missing. The repertoire holds more than 100,000 clones, with approximately 92% as singletons. Specimen: peripheral blood, collected 28 days after the second AZD1222 dose. Every receptor here comes from an adult who received the AZD1222 COVID-19 vaccine.

J is TRBJ1-4 and V is TRBV28, with 7 nucleotides matching TRBD1. Trimming at V came to 5 bases and at J to 1 base, leaving 13 bases not matched to a gene. The CDR3 extends over 18 amino acids. The V gene's germline CDR1 is MDHEN and CDR2 SYDVKM. The CDR3 sequence: CASSPPQGLALTNEKLFF. CDR3 sequence (DNA): TGTGCCAGCAGTCCTCCACAGGGGCTAGCCCTAACTAATGAAAAACTGTTTTTT.

This sequence joins TRBV19 and TRBJ2-1; D is unclear. Germline V gene sequence: CDR1 LNHDA, CDR2 SQIVND (reference sequence). The V end was cut by 1 base, the J end by 3 bases, with 19 bases between. The CDR3 extends over 18 amino acids. Written as DNA, the CDR3 is TGTGCCAGTAGTATAGTTTACTACCAAAACGAAATCTACAATGAGCAGTTCTTC. It translates to CASSIVYYQNEIYNEQFF.

The chain employs TRBV6-5 and TRBJ1-2, with TRBD1 identical over 7 bases. The CDR3 contains 14 residues. Germline V lookup: CDR1 MNHEY, CDR2 SVGAGI. V shed 8 bases, J shed 2 bases, and the junction held 8 bases outside the gene matches. CDR3 coding DNA: TGTGCCAGCCGACGACAGGGTGGGAACTATGGCTACACCTTC. As protein: CASRRQGGNYGYTF.

This chain links TRBV18 with TRBJ2-2, with D maybe TRBD1 (5 bases). CDR1 and CDR2 (germline): KGHSH, LQKENI. V was shortened by 3 bases and J by 0 bases, with 8 bases between the two germline ends. The CDR3 is 15 amino acids. Here the CDR3 reads CASSPDSPNTGELFF. The CDR3, as DNA: TGTGCCAGCTCACCCGACAGCCCGAACACCGGGGAGCTGTTTTTT.

The CDR3 reads CASSLWAVNTEAFF. The CDR3 DNA reads TGTGCCAGCAGTTTATGGGCGGTGAACACTGAAGCTTTCTTT. The chain joins TRBV28 to TRBJ1-1, with no clear D. CDR1 and CDR2 from the germline V gene are MDHEN and SYDVKM. The CDR3 has 14 amino acids. The ends were cut back, 0 bases at V and 0 bases at J, with 5 bases in the middle.

The J gene is TRBJ2-5, the V gene TRBV28; D not resolved. Trimming took off 3 bases at V and 4 bases at J, with 6 bases between the two ends. Germline CDR1 and CDR2: MDHEN and SYDVKM. The CDR3 covers 12 residues. CDR3 protein: CASSFGSETQYF. CDR3 DNA: TGTGCCAGCAGTTTCGGGTCAGAGACCCAGTACTTC. The entire variable domain, with the rest obtained from reference TRBV28 and TRBJ2-5, is as follows: DVKVTQSSRYLVKRTGEKVFLECVQDMDHENMFWYRQDPGLGLRLIYFSYDVKMKEKGDIPEGYSVSREKKERFSLILESASTNQTSMYLCASSFGSETQYFGPGTRLLVL.

In its sample, this clone was seen a few times. J is TRBJ2-5 and V is TRBV7-9; D possibly corresponds to TRBD2 (7 bases). CDR1 and CDR2 (germline): SEHNR, FQNEAQ (reference sequence). The germline V and J ends were trimmed by 0 bases and 5 bases, with 10 bases remaining between them. The CDR3 has 14 amino acids. This CDR3 is CASSLAGGPETQYF. CDR3 bases: TGTGCCAGCAGCTTAGCGGGGGGGCCGGAGACCCAGTACTTC.

J is TRBJ2-5 and V is TRBV5-4; perhaps TRBD2 as D (6 bases). The CDR3 consists of 16 residues. Per the germline V gene, CDR1 is SGHNT and CDR2 is YYREEE (reference sequence). V lost 2 bases to trimming and J lost 4 bases, with 18 bases between them. CDR3 DNA sequence: TGTGCCAGCAGCTTCGCCGGGAGCAACCGGGGAGAGACCCAGTACTTC. Its protein product is CASSFAGSNRGETQYF.

The chain recombines TRBV20-1 with TRBJ2-5, with 8 bases aligning to TRBD2. Losses at the gene ends were 5 bases for V and 7 bases for J; bases not matched to a gene: 3. This CDR3 has 11 residues. CDR1 and CDR2 from the germline V gene are DFQATT and SNEGSKA (reference sequence). The CDR3 nucleotides are TGCAGTGCTCCCCGGGGGGGGACCCAGTACTTC. Residues: CSAPRGGTQYF.

The gene calls are TRBV4-2 and TRBJ2-1; 11 positions agree with TRBD2. Losses at the gene ends were 0 bases for V and 0 bases for J; bases not matched to a gene: 10. Germline loops: CDR1 LGHNA, CDR2 YNFKEQ. The CDR3 extends over 20 amino acids. The CDR3 nucleotides are TGTGCCAGCAGCCAAGAAGCTAGCGGGAGGATGGGGAGCTCCTACAATGAGCAGTTCTTC. Residues: CASSQEASGRMGSSYNEQFF.

The chain couples TRBV5-1 to TRBJ1-1; D unclear. Germline V CDR1 and CDR2: SGHRS, YFSETQ. This CDR3 has 13 amino acids. The V end lost 7 bases, the J end lost 7 bases, and 17 bases lay between the germline ends. The CDR3 DNA reads as TGCGCCAGCGGTTCTTGGAAGGGTCGTGAAGCTTTCTTT. Encoded protein: CASGSWKGREAFF.

The chain employs TRBV7-9 and TRBJ2-1; TRBD2 agrees at 16 bases. The V gene end was trimmed by 6 bases and the J gene end by 4 bases; junction bases not matched to a gene: 9. Germline V gene lookup returns CDR1 SEHNR and CDR2 FQNEAQ (reference sequence). This CDR3 spans 18 amino acids. The CDR3 DNA follows: TGTGCCAGCAGGCCTGGGACTAGCGGGAGGGGGTATTACAATGAGCAGTTCTTC. Its translation: CASRPGTSGRGYYNEQFF.

This clone was detected a few times. The CDR3 is CASRQGGDYGYTF. The DNA for the CDR3 is TGCGCCAGCAGACAGGGAGGCGACTATGGCTACACCTTC. This chain joins TRBV5-1 and TRBJ1-2; a possible D gene is TRBD1 (6 bases). Trimming removed 5 bases at V and 3 bases at J, with 11 bases between. CDR3 length: 13 residues. Per the germline V gene, CDR1 is SGHRS and CDR2 is YFSETQ.

The genes are TRBV10-1 and TRBJ2-3, with TRBD1 as a possible D gene (5 bases). Germline CDR1 WNHNN, CDR2 SYGVQD (reference sequence). This CDR3 region has 14 residues. V lost 2 bases and J lost 2, with 8 bases in between. Written as DNA, the CDR3 is TGCGCCAGCAGTGAGGGGGCCGACACAGATACGCAGTATTTT. Its translation is CASSEGADTDTQYF.

The J gene is TRBJ1-5, the V gene TRBV5-1; D possibly corresponds to TRBD1 (5 bases). Germline CDR1 is SGHRS and CDR2 is YFSETQ. The germline V and J ends were trimmed by 4 bases and 3 bases, with 14 bases remaining between them. The length of the CDR3 is 15 residues. The CDR3, as DNA: TGCGCCAGCAGCAGTGGGACCGGGCCCAATCAGCCCCAGCATTTT. Encoded protein: CASSSGTGPNQPQHF.

V and J are TRBV6-5 and TRBJ1-2, with unresolved D. The V and J ends lost 5 bases and 0 bases respectively, with 4 bases between them. This CDR3 region has 12 residues. The germline CDR1 and CDR2 sequences are MNHEY and SVGAGI. CDR3 protein: CASSNPNYGYTF. Here the CDR3 DNA reads TGTGCCAGCAGTAACCCTAACTATGGCTACACCTTC.

This rearrangement joins TRBV5-1 to TRBJ1-4, with D possibly being TRBD1 (5 bases). V lost 5 bases, J lost 0 bases, and 23 bases lay in between. Germline values: CDR1 SGHRS, CDR2 YFSETQ. The CDR3 spans 19 residues. In DNA, the CDR3 is TGCGCCAGCAGTCCCGGGACCTCTTCCTCCTTTGCAACTAATGAAAAACTGTTTTTT. This sequence encodes CASSPGTSSSFATNEKLFF. The full variable domain, rest sourced from reference TRBV5-1 and TRBJ1-4, is KAGVTQTPRYLIKTRGQQVTLSCSPISGHRSVSWYQQTPGQGLQFLFEYFSETQRNKGNFPGRFSGRQFSNSRSEMNVSTLELGDSALYLCASSPGTSSSFATNEKLFFGSGTQLSVL.

This chain uses TRBV5-1 with TRBJ2-3; 11 bases line up with TRBD2. Germline CDR1 SGHRS, CDR2 YFSETQ. This CDR3 spans 16 amino acids. V shed 4 bases, J shed 1 base, and the junction held 5 bases outside the gene matches. The CDR3 is CASSESLAGGTDTQYF. The CDR3 nucleotides read TGCGCCAGCAGCGAATCACTAGCGGGAGGCACAGATACGCAGTATTTT. The whole variable domain, filled in from reference TRBV5-1 and TRBJ2-3, reads KAGVTQTPRYLIKTRGQQVTLSCSPISGHRSVSWYQQTPGQGLQFLFEYFSETQRNKGNFPGRFSGRQFSNSRSEMNVSTLELGDSALYLCASSESLAGGTDTQYFGPGTRLTVL.